This passage covers 17 T cell receptor beta chains from one sample sequenced in a study of T-cell memory formation after mild COVID-19. In TCRdb, the 5' RACE reads were re-called with MiXCR into one record per CDR3 protein. This repertoire shows 500,000 to 600,000 distinct CDR3 sequences, about a sixth found once; its top ten account for around 13%. The sample taken for sequencing was PBMCs or a T cell subset sorted from them (not recorded which). The origin of the receptors is an adult woman who had mild COVID-19 (a few samples of this study predate the infection). Cell type and time point are not known.

The V and J genes are TRBV4-3 and TRBJ2-3; 16 nucleotides match TRBD2. This CDR3 is 21 amino acids long. The germline V gene has CDR1 LGHNA and CDR2 YSLEER. Trimming removed 0 bases from V and 2 bases from J; junction bases left unmatched: 11. CDR3 residues: CASSQDKGGGLAGGPTDTQYF. CDR3 bases: TGCGCCAGCAGCCAAGATAAGGGCGGGGGACTAGCGGGAGGGCCCACAGATACGCAGTATTTT.

The chain couples TRBV4-1 to TRBJ2-2; D gene ambiguous. In germline, CDR1 is MGHRA, CDR2 YSYEKL. Trimming left V 3 bases short and J 1 base short, with 9 bases between. CDR3 size: 15 residues. The chain's CDR3 is CASSHPVKNTGELFF. For the CDR3, the DNA is TGCGCCAGCAGCCATCCCGTAAAGAACACCGGGGAGCTGTTTTTT.

Only a few counts were recorded for this clonotype. J is TRBJ2-1 and V is TRBV6-2 or TRBV6-3, with 7 positions matching TRBD2. The CDR3 is 14 residues long. V lost 6 bases, J lost 10 bases, and 12 bases stayed unmatched. CDR1 and CDR2 (germline): MNHEY, SVGEGT. The chain's CDR3 is CASSTGTTYGEQFF. CDR3 DNA sequence: TGTGCCAGCAGCACCGGGACTACCTACGGCGAGCAGTTCTTC.

This clonotype has just a few counts. The V and J genes are TRBV7-9 and TRBJ1-1; TRBD1 is a possible D gene (5 bases). This CDR3 comprises 15 residues. V was shortened by 2 bases and J by 8 bases, with 18 bases between the two germline ends. From germline, CDR1 is SEHNR and CDR2 FQNEAQ (reference sequence). The CDR3 nucleotides are TGTGCCAGCAGCTTAATTGCGACAGTAGGCGCCGAAGCTTTCTTT. Translation: CASSLIATVGAEAFF.

This clonotype was seen more than once but under ten times. This chain connects TRBV29-1 to TRBJ2-3, with D perhaps matching TRBD1 (5 bases). V lost 3 bases and J 0 bases, leaving 7 bases between the germline ends. Germline CDR1 SQVTM, CDR2 ANQGSEA. The CDR3 loop spans 13 amino acids. The CDR3 spells CSVDRQSTDTQYF. CDR3 nucleotide sequence: TGCAGCGTTGATCGACAGAGCACAGATACGCAGTATTTT.

This clonotype has just a few counts. V and J are TRBV29-1 and TRBJ2-2; the match to TRBD2 covers 8 bases. This CDR3 is built from 14 residues. The V gene end was trimmed by 7 bases and the J gene end by 1 base; junction bases not matched to a gene: 5. The V gene's germline CDR1 is SQVTM and CDR2 ANQGSEA. The CDR3 protein is CSAGRVENTGELFF. The CDR3 DNA follows: TGCAGCGCCGGGAGGGTAGAGAACACCGGGGAGCTGTTTTTT.

This chain's CDR3 is CASSATTSHKGDTQYF. CDR3 nucleotide sequence: TGTGCCAGCAGCGCTACAACTAGCCACAAGGGAGATACGCAGTATTTT. V and J are TRBV7-9 and TRBJ2-3, with D perhaps TRBD2 (6 bases). Germline V lookup: CDR1 SEHNR, CDR2 FQNEAQ (reference sequence). The length of the CDR3 is 16 residues. With 5 bases removed from V and 5 bases from J, the gap between germline ends came to 20 bases.

This rearrangement joins TRBV7-8 to TRBJ2-7; possible D gene TRBD1, 5 bases. The CDR3 spans 15 residues. The germline V gene has CDR1 SGHVS and CDR2 FQNEAQ. Trimming removed 5 bases from V and 6 bases from J, with 20 bases in between. CDR3 in amino acids: CASSASRLPRGEQYF. As DNA, the CDR3 is TGTGCCAGCAGCGCCTCACGACTCCCTAGGGGCGAGCAGTACTTC. The full variable domain, completed using reference TRBV7-8 and TRBJ2-7, is GAGVSQSPRYKVAKRGQDVALRCDPISGHVSLFWYQQALGQGPEFLTYFQNEAQLDKSGLPSDRFFAERPEGSVSTLKIQRTQQEDSAVYLCASSASRLPRGEQYFGPGTRLTVT.

This clonotype was recorded a few times. The J gene is TRBJ2-1, the V gene TRBV20-1, with unresolved D. Germline assignment: CDR1 DFQATT and CDR2 SNEGSKA (reference sequence). The CDR3 is 12 amino acids. Trimming shortened V by 3 bases and J by 2 bases, and 5 bases separated the two germline ends. CDR3 coding DNA: TGCAGTGCTAGCAAACCCTACAATGAGCAGTTCTTC. It specifies CSASKPYNEQFF.

This clonotype was detected many times. The genes are TRBV28 and TRBJ2-7; 9 bases align to TRBD2. This CDR3 has 15 amino acids. J gave up 4 bases and V 6 bases, and 10 bases lay outside the gene matches. Germline V CDR1 and CDR2: MDHEN, SYDVKM. The CDR3 DNA reads TGTGCCAGCAGGGGGATGACTAGCGGACAGTACGAGCAGTACTTC. It codes for CASRGMTSGQYEQYF.

This clonotype was picked up a small number of times. The V call is TRBV29-1, the J call TRBJ2-5; a possible D gene is TRBD1 (5 bases). Germline assignment: CDR1 SQVTM and CDR2 ANQGSEA. The ends were cut back, 3 bases at V and 5 bases at J, with 10 bases in the middle. The CDR3 loop spans 12 amino acids. The CDR3 DNA sequence: TGCAGCGTTGAGGTGCCAGGGGAGACCCAGTACTTC. This codes for CSVEVPGETQYF. Filled out from reference TRBV29-1 and TRBJ2-5, the complete variable domain reads SAVISQKPSRDICQRGTSLTIQCQVDSQVTMMFWYRQQPGQSLTLIATANQGSEATYESGFVIDKFPISRPNLTFSTLTVSNMSPEDSSIYLCSVEVPGETQYFGPGTRLLVL.

The chain is built from TRBV20-1 and TRBJ2-1, with 15 positions matching TRBD2. Germline CDR1 reads DFQATT; CDR2 reads SNEGSKA (reference sequence). Trimming took 6 bases from V and 1 from J; bases not matched to a gene: 13. The CDR3 has 19 amino acids. CDR3 protein: CSATPVGLAGGPSYNEQFF. The CDR3 region has the DNA TGCAGTGCGACTCCGGTTGGACTAGCGGGAGGGCCGTCCTACAATGAGCAGTTCTTC.

J is TRBJ1-5 and V is TRBV18; D gene uncertain. Trimming removed 6 bases from V and 13 bases from J, with 16 bases in between. In germline, CDR1 is KGHSH, CDR2 LQKENI. The CDR3 has 12 amino acids. The DNA of the CDR3 is TGTGCCAGCTCGCAATCACTGGAACAGCAGCATTTT. Translating it yields CASSQSLEQQHF.

This clonotype appeared a few times. V gene TRBV5-1 combines with J gene TRBJ2-2; D is possibly TRBD1 (5 bases). CDR1 is SGHRS, CDR2 YFSETQ, per germline. This CDR3 contains 14 residues. Trimming pared 0 bases from V and 8 bases from J, leaving 11 bases between. In DNA, the CDR3 is TGCGCCAGCAGCTTGGGACAGCCAAGGGGGGAGCTGTTTTTT. Its protein is CASSLGQPRGELFF.

The table lists this clonotype with many counts. The genes are TRBV27 and TRBJ2-2; 9 nucleotides align to TRBD1. Per the germline V gene, CDR1 is MNHEY and CDR2 is SMNVEV (reference sequence). Trimming cost V 6 bases and J 6 bases; bases outside gene matches: 2. The CDR3 is 13 amino acids. CDR3 sequence (DNA): TGTGCCAGCAGGAGACAGGGGGCCGGGGAGCTGTTTTTT. Amino acid sequence: CASRRQGAGELFF.

Only a few counts were recorded for this clonotype. CDR3 sequence (DNA): TGTGCCAGCAGCCAAGATGGTCCAGGGGGCACCGGGGAGCTGTTTTTT. Protein product: CASSQDGPGGTGELFF. The chain joins TRBV3-1 to TRBJ2-2; TRBD1 aligns across 7 bases. The CDR3 loop spans 16 amino acids. CDR1 and CDR2 from the germline V gene are LGHDT and YNNKEL (reference sequence). The ends lost 0 bases at V and 4 bases at J; junction bases unmatched: 5.

The V and J genes are TRBV7-2 and TRBJ2-2; D gene ambiguous. In germline, CDR1 is SGHTA, CDR2 FQGNSA. With 6 bases removed from V and 1 base from J, the gap between germline ends came to 12 bases. The CDR3 runs to 15 residues. CDR3 nucleotides: TGTGCCAGCAGGCGGATAGACGTGAACACCGGGGAGCTGTTTTTT. Amino acids: CASRRIDVNTGELFF.